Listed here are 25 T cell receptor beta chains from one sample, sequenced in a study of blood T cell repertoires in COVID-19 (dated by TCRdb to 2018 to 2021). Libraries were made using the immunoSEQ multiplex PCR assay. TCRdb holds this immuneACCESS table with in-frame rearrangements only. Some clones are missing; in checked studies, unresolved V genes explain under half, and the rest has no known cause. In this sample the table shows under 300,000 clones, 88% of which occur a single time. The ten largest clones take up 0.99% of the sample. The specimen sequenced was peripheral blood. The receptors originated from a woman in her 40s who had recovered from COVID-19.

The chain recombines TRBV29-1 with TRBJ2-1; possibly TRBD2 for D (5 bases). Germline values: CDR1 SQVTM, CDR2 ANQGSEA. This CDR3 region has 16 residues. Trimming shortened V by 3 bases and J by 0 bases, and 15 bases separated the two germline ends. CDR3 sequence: CSVEGGSAYSYNEQFF. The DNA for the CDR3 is TGCAGCGTTGAGGGCGGGTCCGCTTACTCCTACAATGAGCAGTTCTTC.

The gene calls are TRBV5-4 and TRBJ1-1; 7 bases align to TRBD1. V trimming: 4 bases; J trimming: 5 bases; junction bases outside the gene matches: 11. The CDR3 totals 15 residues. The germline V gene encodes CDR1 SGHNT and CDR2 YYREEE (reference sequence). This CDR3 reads CASSTRTGRGTEAFF. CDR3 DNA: TGTGCCAGCAGCACCCGGACAGGTCGAGGGACTGAAGCTTTCTTT.

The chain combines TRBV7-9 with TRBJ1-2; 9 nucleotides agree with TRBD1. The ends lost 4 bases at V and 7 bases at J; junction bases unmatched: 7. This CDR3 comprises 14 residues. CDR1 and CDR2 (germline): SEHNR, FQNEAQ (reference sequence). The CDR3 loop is CASSYPGQGSGYTF. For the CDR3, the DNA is TGTGCCAGCAGCTACCCCGGACAGGGGTCTGGCTACACCTTC.

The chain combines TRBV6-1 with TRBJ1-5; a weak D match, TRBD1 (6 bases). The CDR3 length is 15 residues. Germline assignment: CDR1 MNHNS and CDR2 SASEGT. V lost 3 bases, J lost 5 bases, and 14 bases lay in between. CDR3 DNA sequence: TGTGCCAGCAGTGACCCTCTAACAGGGCATCAGCCCCAGCATTTT. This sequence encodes CASSDPLTGHQPQHF.

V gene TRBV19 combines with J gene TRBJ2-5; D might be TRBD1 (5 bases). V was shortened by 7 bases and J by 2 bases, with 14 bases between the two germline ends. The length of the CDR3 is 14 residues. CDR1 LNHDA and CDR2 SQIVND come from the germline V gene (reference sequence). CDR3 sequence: CASKGQGWQETQYF. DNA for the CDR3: TGTGCCAGTAAGGGGCAGGGATGGCAAGAGACCCAGTACTTC.

In DNA form, the CDR3 reads TGTGCCAGCAGTTACTCTGCGCTCGAGCAGTACTTC. Protein product: CASSYSALEQYF. The chain combines TRBV6-2 or TRBV6-3 with TRBJ2-7, with D unresolved. Germline assignment: CDR1 MNHEY and CDR2 SVGEGT. V dropped 0 bases and J dropped 6 bases, with 6 bases sitting between them. The CDR3 has 12 residues.

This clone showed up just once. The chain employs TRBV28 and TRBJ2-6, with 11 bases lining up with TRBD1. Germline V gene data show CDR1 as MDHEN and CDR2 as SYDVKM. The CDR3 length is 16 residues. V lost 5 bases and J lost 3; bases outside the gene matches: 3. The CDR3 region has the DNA TGTGCCAGCAGTCCCGGGACAGGGGGTGGGGCCAACGTCCTGACTTTC. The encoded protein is CASSPGTGGGANVLTF.

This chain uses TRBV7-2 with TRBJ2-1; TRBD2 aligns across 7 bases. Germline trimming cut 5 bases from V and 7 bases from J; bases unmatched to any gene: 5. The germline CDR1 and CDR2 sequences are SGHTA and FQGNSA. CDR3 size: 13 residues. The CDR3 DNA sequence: TGTGCCAGCAGCCCTAGACTAGCAAATGAGCAGTTCTTC. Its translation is CASSPRLANEQFF.

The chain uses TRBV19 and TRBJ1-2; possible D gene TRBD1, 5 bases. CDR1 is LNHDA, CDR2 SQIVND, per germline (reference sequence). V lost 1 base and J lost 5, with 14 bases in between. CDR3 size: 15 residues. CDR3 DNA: TGTGCCAGTAGTATAGGGGGCAGCCTGGCGTATGGCTACACCTTC. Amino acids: CASSIGGSLAYGYTF.

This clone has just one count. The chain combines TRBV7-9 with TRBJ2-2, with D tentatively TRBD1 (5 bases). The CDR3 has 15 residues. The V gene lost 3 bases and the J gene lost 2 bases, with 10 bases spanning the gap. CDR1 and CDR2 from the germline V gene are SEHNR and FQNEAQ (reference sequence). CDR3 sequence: CASSLGPSNTGELFF. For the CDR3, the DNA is TGTGCCAGCAGCTTGGGGCCCTCAAACACCGGGGAGCTGTTTTTT.

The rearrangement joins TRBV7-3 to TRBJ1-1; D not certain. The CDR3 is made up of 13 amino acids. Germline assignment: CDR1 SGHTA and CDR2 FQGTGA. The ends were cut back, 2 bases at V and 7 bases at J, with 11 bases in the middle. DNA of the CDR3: TGTGCCAGCAGCTTATCGGCAGGTGTTGAAGCTTTCTTT. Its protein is CASSLSAGVEAFF. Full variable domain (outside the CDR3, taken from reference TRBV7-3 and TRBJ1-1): GAGVSQTPSNKVTEKGKYVELRCDPISGHTALYWYRQSLGQGPEFLIYFQGTGAADDSGLPNDRFFAVRPEGSVSTLKIQRTERGDSAVYLCASSLSAGVEAFFGQGTRLTVV.

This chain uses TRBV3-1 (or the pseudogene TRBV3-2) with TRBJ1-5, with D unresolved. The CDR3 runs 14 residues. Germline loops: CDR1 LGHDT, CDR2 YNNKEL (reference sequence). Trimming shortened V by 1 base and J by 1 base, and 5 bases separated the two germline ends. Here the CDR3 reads CASSQVGSNQPQHF. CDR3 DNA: TGTGCCAGCAGCCAAGTGGGCAGCAATCAGCCCCAGCATTTT.

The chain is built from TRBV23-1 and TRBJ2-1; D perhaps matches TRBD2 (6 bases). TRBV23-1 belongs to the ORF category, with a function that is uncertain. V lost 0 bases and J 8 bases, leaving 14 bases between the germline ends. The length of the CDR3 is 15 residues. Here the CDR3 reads CASSQSRRGLDEQFF. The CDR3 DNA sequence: TGCGCCAGCAGTCAATCTCGGCGGGGCCTCGATGAGCAGTTCTTC.

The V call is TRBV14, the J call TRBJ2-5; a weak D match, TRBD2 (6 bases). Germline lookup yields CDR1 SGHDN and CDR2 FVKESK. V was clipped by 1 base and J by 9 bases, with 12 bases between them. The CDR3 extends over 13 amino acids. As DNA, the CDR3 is TGTGCCAGCAGCCAAGTCGGGCGCGGGGCCCAGTACTTC. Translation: CASSQVGRGAQYF.

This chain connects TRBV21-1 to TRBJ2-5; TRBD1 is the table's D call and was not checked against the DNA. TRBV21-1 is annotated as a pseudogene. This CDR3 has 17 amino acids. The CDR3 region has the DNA TGTGCCAGCAGCAAAGCCGACCCAGGGCGGTTGGGCGAGACCCAGTACTTC. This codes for CASSKADPGRLGETQYF.

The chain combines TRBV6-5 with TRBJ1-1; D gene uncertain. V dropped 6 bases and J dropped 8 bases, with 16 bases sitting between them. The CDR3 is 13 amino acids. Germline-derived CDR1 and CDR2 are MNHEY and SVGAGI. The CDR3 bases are TGTGCCAGCAGCCGATCCGGGTCTTTCGAAGCTTTCTTT. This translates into CASSRSGSFEAFF.

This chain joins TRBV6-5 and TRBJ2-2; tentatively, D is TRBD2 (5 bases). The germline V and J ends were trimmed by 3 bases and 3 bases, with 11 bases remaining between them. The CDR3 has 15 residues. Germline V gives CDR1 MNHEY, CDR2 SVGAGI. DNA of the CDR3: TGTGCCAGCAGTTATGGGGAGTCCTACACCGGGGAGCTGTTTTTT. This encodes CASSYGESYTGELFF.

The CDR3 protein is CASSHRDVGYTGELFF. The CDR3 nucleotides are TGTGCCAGCAGCCACAGAGATGTGGGTTACACCGGGGAGCTGTTTTTT. The gene calls are TRBV7-8 and TRBJ2-2; D unclear. Germline-derived CDR1 and CDR2 are SGHVS and FQNEAQ. V was trimmed by 5 bases and J by 3 bases, leaving 16 bases between them. The CDR3 runs to 16 residues.

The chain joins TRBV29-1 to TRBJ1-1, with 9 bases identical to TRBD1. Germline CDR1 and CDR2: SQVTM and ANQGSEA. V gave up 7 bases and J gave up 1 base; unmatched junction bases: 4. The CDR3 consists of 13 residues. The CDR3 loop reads CSAGQGWNTEAFF. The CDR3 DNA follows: TGCAGCGCCGGACAGGGGTGGAACACTGAAGCTTTCTTT. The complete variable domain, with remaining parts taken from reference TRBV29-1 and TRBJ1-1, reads SAVISQKPSRDICQRGTSLTIQCQVDSQVTMMFWYRQQPGQSLTLIATANQGSEATYESGFVIDKFPISRPNLTFSTLTVSNMSPEDSSIYLCSAGQGWNTEAFFGQGTRLTVV.

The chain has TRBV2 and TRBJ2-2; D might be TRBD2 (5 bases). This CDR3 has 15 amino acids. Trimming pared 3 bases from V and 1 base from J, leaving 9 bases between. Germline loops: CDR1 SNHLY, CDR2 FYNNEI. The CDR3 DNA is TGTGCCAGCAGTGAGGAGGCGATGAACACCGGGGAGCTGTTTTTT. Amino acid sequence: CASSEEAMNTGELFF.

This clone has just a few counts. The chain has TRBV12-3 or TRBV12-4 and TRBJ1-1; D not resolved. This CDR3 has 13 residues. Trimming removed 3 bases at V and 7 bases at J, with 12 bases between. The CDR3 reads CASSLEVGVEAFF. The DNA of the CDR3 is TGTGCCAGCAGTTTGGAGGTAGGAGTTGAAGCTTTCTTT.

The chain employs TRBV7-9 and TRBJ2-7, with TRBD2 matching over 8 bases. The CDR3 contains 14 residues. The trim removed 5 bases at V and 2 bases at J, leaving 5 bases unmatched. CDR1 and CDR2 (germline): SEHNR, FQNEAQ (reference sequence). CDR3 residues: CASSQTGGTYEQYF. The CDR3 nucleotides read TGTGCCAGCAGCCAGACGGGGGGGACCTACGAGCAGTACTTC.

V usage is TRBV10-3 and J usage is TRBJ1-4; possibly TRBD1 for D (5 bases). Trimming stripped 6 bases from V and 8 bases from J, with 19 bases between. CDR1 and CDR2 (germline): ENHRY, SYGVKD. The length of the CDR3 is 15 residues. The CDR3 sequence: CAISHLQGYGEKLFF. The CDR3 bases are TGTGCCATCAGCCACCTCCAGGGCTATGGAGAAAAACTGTTTTTT.

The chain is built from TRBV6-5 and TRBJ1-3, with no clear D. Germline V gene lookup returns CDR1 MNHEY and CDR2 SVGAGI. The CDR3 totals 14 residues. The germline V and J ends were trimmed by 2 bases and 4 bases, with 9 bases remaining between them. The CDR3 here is CASSYAFGGNTIYF. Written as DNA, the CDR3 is TGTGCCAGCAGTTACGCTTTTGGCGGAAACACCATATATTTT.

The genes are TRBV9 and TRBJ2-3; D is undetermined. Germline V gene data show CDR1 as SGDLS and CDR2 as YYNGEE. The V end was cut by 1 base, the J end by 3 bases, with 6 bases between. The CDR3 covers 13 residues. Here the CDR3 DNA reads TGTGCCAGCAGCGTATCACTTACAGATACGCAGTATTTT. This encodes CASSVSLTDTQYF.